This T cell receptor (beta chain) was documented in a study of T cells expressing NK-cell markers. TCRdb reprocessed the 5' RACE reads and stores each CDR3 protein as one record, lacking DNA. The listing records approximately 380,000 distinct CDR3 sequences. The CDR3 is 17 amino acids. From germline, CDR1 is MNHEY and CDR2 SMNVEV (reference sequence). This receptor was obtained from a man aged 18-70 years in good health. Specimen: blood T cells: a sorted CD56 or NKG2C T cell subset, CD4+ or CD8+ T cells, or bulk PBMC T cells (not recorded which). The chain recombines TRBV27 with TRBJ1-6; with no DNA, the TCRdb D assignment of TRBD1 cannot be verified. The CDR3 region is CASSSNRANLLNSPLHF.